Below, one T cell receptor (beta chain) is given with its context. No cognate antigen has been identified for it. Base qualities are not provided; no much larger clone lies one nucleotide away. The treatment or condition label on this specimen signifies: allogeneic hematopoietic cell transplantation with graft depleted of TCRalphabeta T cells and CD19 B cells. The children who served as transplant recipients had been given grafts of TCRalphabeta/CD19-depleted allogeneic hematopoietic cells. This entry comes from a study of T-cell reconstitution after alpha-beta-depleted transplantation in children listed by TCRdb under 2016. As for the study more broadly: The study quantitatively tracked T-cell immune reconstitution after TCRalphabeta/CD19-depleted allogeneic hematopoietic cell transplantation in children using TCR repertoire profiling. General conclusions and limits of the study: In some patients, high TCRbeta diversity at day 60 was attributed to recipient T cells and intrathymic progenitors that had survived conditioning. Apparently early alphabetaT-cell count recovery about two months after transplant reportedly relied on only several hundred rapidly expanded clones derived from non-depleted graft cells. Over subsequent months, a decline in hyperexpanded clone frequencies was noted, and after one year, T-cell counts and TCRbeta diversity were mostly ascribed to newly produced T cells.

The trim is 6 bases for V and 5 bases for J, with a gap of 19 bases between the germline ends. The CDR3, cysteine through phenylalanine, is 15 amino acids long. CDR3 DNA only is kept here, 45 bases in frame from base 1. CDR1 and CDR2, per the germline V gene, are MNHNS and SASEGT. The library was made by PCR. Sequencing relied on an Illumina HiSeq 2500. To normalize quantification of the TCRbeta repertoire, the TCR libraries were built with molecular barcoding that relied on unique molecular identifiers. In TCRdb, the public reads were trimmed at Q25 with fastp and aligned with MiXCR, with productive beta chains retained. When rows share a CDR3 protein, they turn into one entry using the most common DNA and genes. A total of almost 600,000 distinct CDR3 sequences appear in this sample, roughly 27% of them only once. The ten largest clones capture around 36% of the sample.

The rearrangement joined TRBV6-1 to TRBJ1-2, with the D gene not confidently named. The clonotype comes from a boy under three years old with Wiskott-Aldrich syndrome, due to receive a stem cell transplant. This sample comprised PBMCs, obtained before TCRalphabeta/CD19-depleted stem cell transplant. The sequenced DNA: TGTGCCAGCAGGGTATCATCGGACGGAGGATATGGCTACACCTTC. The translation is CASRVSSDGGYGYTF.